A single sample is the source of the 19 T cell receptor beta chains below, sequenced in a study of T cell responses to AZD1222 COVID-19 vaccine. Assay used: immunoSEQ multiplex PCR; TCRdb lists only in-frame clones, some missing. The table shows about 150,000 clones, with 75% to 95% occurring only once. Sequenced material: peripheral blood, taken on day 0 of AZD1222 vaccination. Every receptor here comes from an adult in good health.

The chain has TRBV10-3 and TRBJ1-6; D is ambiguous. CDR1 ENHRY and CDR2 SYGVKD come from the germline V gene. Between the trimmed V and J ends, which lost 0 bases and 8 bases, there was a span of 8 bases. The CDR3 is 14 residues long. The CDR3, as DNA: TGTGCCATCAGTGAGTCGGGCGAACATTCACCCCTCCACTTT. It yields the protein CAISESGEHSPLHF.

In its sample, this clone was seen once. The chain carries TRBV5-5 and TRBJ1-4; a weak D match, TRBD1 (6 bases). Deletions cut 4 bases from V and 7 bases from J, with 14 bases between. The CDR3 extends over 14 amino acids. Germline lookup yields CDR1 SGHKS and CDR2 YYEKEE (reference sequence). Written as DNA, the CDR3 is TGTGCCAGCAGCCCTGGACAGTTTAGTGAAAAACTGTTTTTT. Protein product: CASSPGQFSEKLFF.

The gene calls are TRBV28 and TRBJ1-1; no reliable D call. The germline CDR1 and CDR2 sequences are MDHEN and SYDVKM. CDR3 length equals 14 residues. The V end was cut by 6 bases, the J end by 0 bases, with 11 bases between. This CDR3 is CASSLLTMNTEAFF. In DNA form, the CDR3 reads TGTGCCAGCAGCCTTTTAACGATGAACACTGAAGCTTTCTTT.

The J gene is TRBJ1-2, the V gene TRBV19, with D hard to call. The CDR3 length is 11 residues. CDR1 LNHDA and CDR2 SQIVND come from the germline V gene (reference sequence). Between the trimmed V and J ends, which lost 7 bases and 5 bases, there was a span of 8 bases. The CDR3 here is CASTSGYGYTF. CDR3 DNA sequence: TGTGCCAGTACCTCTGGGTATGGCTACACCTTC.

With respect to this clone: Other DNA sequences in this specimen translate into the identical CDR3. The V and J genes are TRBV4-1 and TRBJ1-2; tentative D call: TRBD1 (6 bases). V was pared by 1 base and J by 0 bases, with 9 bases between. Germline V CDR1 and CDR2: MGHRA, YSYEKL. CDR3 length equals 15 residues. The CDR3 here is CASSQATGANYGYTF. The CDR3 DNA follows: TGCGCCAGCAGCCAAGCGACAGGAGCTAACTATGGCTACACCTTC.

The gene calls are TRBV4-3 and TRBJ2-3; 7 bases map to TRBD2. The germline gives CDR1 LGHNA, CDR2 YSLEER. The V segment lost 0 bases and the J segment 2 bases; nucleotides outside the gene matches: 14. CDR3 length: 19 residues. CDR3 sequence reads: CASSQDTPGRREITDTQYF. In DNA form, the CDR3 reads TGCGCCAGCAGCCAAGATACCCCGGGAAGGCGGGAGATCACAGATACGCAGTATTTT.

This rearrangement joins TRBV20-1 to TRBJ2-7; unclear D gene. Trimming left V 3 bases short and J 2 bases short, with 8 bases between. Germline CDR1 and CDR2: DFQATT and SNEGSKA (reference sequence). This CDR3 spans 12 amino acids. This CDR3 is CSASEGTYEQYF. The CDR3 coding sequence is TGCAGTGCTAGTGAAGGTACCTACGAGCAGTACTTC.

This chain links TRBV24-1 with TRBJ1-2; D is uncertain. V gave up 0 bases and J gave up 4 bases, with 8 bases separating them. The CDR3 spans 14 residues. The V gene's germline CDR1 is KGHDR and CDR2 SFDVKD. CDR3 in DNA: TGTGCCACCAGTGATTTGTTTTCTCCCTATGGCTACACCTTC. Amino acid sequence: CATSDLFSPYGYTF.

This clone was seen only a few times. The gene calls are TRBV6-5 and TRBJ1-2; perhaps TRBD1 as D (6 bases). Trimming removed 6 bases from V and 6 bases from J, with 11 bases in between. The CDR3 length is 12 residues. The germline CDR1 and CDR2 sequences are MNHEY and SVGAGI. The CDR3 spells CASRTGQNGYTF. CDR3 in DNA: TGTGCCAGCAGGACAGGACAGAATGGCTACACCTTC.

The table lists this clone with a count of one. The chain has TRBV27 and TRBJ2-7; TRBD1 matches at 9 bases. Trimming cost V 10 bases and J 5 bases; bases outside gene matches: 15. The CDR3 spans 15 residues. Germline loops: CDR1 MNHEY, CDR2 SMNVEV (reference sequence). CDR3 in DNA: TGTGCCACCACTAAATCCGGGACAGGGATGAACGAGCAGTACTTC. Its translation: CATTKSGTGMNEQYF.

This chain uses TRBV6-5 with TRBJ2-2; D is perhaps TRBD1 (5 bases). Germline assignment: CDR1 MNHEY and CDR2 SVGAGI. V lost 8 bases, J lost 7 bases, and 20 bases lay in between. The CDR3 is 15 amino acids. The CDR3 loop is CASQPDRPLVGELFF. DNA of the CDR3: TGTGCCAGCCAACCAGACAGACCGTTGGTCGGGGAGCTGTTTTTT.

This chain connects TRBV14 to TRBJ1-3; D not certain. This CDR3 region has 13 residues. From germline, CDR1 is SGHDN and CDR2 FVKESK. Trimming removed 2 bases from V and 2 bases from J, with 4 bases in between. CDR3 DNA: TGTGCCAGCAGCCAAAATCCTGGAAACACCATATATTTT. This codes for CASSQNPGNTIYF. Full variable domain (outside the CDR3, taken from reference TRBV14 and TRBJ1-3): EAGVTQFPSHSVIEKGQTVTLRCDPISGHDNLYWYRRVMGKEIKFLLHFVKESKQDESGMPNNRFLAERTGGTYSTLKVQPAELEDSGVYFCASSQNPGNTIYFGEGSWLTVV.

This chain uses TRBV7-2 with TRBJ2-1, with D perhaps TRBD2 (5 bases). The V end lost 5 bases, the J end lost 3 bases, and 14 bases lay between the germline ends. Per germline, CDR1 SGHTA and CDR2 FQGNSA. The CDR3 is made up of 15 amino acids. This CDR3 is CASSQTFTSYNEQFF. The CDR3 DNA reads TGTGCCAGCAGCCAGACGTTTACTAGCTACAATGAGCAGTTCTTC.

J is TRBJ1-6 and V is TRBV6-5; 8 bases fit TRBD1. The junction had 2 bases not matched to a gene; V was cut back by 4 bases and J by 0 bases. Looked up from germline, CDR1 is MNHEY and CDR2 is SVGAGI. The length of the CDR3 is 16 residues. The CDR3 region is CASSLTGGSYNSPLHF. The DNA for the CDR3 is TGTGCCAGCAGTTTAACAGGGGGCTCCTATAATTCACCCCTCCACTTT.

V is TRBV3-1 (or the pseudogene TRBV3-2) and J is TRBJ2-7; 9 bases map to TRBD2. CDR3 length: 14 residues. Germline V lookup: CDR1 LGHDT, CDR2 YNNKEL (reference sequence). Trimming took 6 bases from V and 1 from J; bases not matched to a gene: 4. CDR3 DNA: TGTGCCAGCAGTTCAGCGGGAGGATCCTACGAGCAGTACTTC. The encoded protein is CASSSAGGSYEQYF.

This clone was seen a few times. The genes are TRBV2 and TRBJ1-1, with D perhaps TRBD1 (5 bases). The V gene lost 3 bases and the J gene lost 1 base, with 15 bases spanning the gap. The germline V gene has CDR1 SNHLY and CDR2 FYNNEI. This CDR3 spans 16 amino acids. CDR3 sequence: CASSDRGTVSNTEAFF. The CDR3 DNA reads TGTGCCAGCAGTGACCGAGGGACTGTTTCGAACACTGAAGCTTTCTTT.

This clone appeared once. The rearrangement uses TRBV21-1 and TRBJ2-3; the table calls TRBD2, which could not be checked here. TRBV21-1 is described as a pseudogene. This CDR3 spans 18 amino acids. This CDR3 reads CASSNSEGGPDSTDTQYF. Written as DNA, the CDR3 is TGTGCCAGCAGTAACAGCGAGGGAGGGCCAGATAGCACAGATACGCAGTATTTT.

This clone came up a few times. J is TRBJ2-7 and V is TRBV7-9; D ambiguous. The CDR3 extends over 14 amino acids. Germline V gene lookup returns CDR1 SEHNR and CDR2 FQNEAQ (reference sequence). Trimming took off 5 bases at V and 2 bases at J, with 13 bases between the two ends. The CDR3 coding sequence is TGTGCCAGCAGCCTTAAGACATCTACCTACGAGCAGTACTTC. Its translation is CASSLKTSTYEQYF.

The V and J genes are TRBV19 and TRBJ2-5; 10 bases align to TRBD1. Germline V gene sequence: CDR1 LNHDA, CDR2 SQIVND (reference sequence). CDR3 length equals 15 residues. The V segment lost 3 bases and the J segment 4 bases; nucleotides outside the gene matches: 5. Here the CDR3 reads CASSISTGGLETQYF. The CDR3 region has the DNA TGTGCCAGTAGTATCTCGACAGGGGGCTTAGAGACCCAGTACTTC.